The clone carrying this T cell receptor beta chain has a count of ten or more. This sample was taken from a study of CD8+CD57+ T cells in acquired aplastic anemia. For the study at large: Mean DNA quantity obtained from sorted CD4+ and CD8+ cells was around 2.9 ug. In CD4+ cells, healthy donors produced an average of approximately 11 million reads.

Profiling that covered TCR beta VDJ and CDR3 relied on genomic DNA as its template. TCRdb re-analysed the reads in MiXCR, keeping a single row per CDR3 protein. The table shows 80,000 or so distinct CDR3 sequences, with 40% to 50% occurring only once. This CDR3 spans 12 amino acids. With 6 bases removed from V and 6 bases from J, the gap between germline ends came to 12 bases. The source material was sorted CD4+, CD8+, or CD8+CD57+ T cells (not recorded which) from PBMCs. The V call is TRBV12-3 or TRBV12-4, the J call TRBJ2-7; weak D call: TRBD2 (5 bases). This TCR was recovered from a human donor in good health, serving as a control. In nucleotides, the CDR3 is TGTGCCAGCAGCTACAGCGGTAGCGAGCAGTACTTC. This sequence encodes CASSYSGSEQYF.